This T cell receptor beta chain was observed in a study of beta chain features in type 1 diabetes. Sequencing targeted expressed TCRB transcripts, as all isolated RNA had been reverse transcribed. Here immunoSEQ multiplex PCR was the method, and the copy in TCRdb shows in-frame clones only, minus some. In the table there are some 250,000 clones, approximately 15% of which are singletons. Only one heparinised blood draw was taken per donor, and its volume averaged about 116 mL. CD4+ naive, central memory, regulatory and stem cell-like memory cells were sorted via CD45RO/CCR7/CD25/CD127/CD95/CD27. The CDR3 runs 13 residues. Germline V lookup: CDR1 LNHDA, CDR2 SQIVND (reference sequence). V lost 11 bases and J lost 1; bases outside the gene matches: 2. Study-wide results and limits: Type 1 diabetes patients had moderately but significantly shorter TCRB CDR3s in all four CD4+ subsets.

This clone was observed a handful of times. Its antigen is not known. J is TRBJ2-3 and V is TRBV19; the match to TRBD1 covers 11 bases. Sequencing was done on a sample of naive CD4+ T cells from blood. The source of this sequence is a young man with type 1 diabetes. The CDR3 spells CAGGQGGTDTQYF. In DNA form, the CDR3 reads TGTGCCGGGGGACAGGGGGGCACAGATACGCAGTATTTT.